A single sample is the source of the 10 T cell receptor beta chains below, sequenced in a study of T cell responses to AZD1222 COVID-19 vaccine. Here immunoSEQ multiplex PCR was the method, and the copy in TCRdb shows in-frame clones only, minus some. The profile covers approximately 150,000 clones, with 80% to 90% appearing a single time and about 5% taken by the ten largest. This material consisted of peripheral blood, taken on day 0 of AZD1222 vaccination. The receptors come from an adult in good health.

The chain couples TRBV7-2 to TRBJ1-2; no clear D. The CDR3 runs 14 residues. The V gene lost 6 bases and the J gene lost 1 base, with 12 bases spanning the gap. Germline V CDR1 and CDR2: SGHTA, FQGNSA. This chain's CDR3 is CASSPLGDNYGYTF. CDR3 nucleotide sequence: TGTGCCAGCAGTCCACTTGGGGATAACTATGGCTACACCTTC.

The chain carries TRBV12-3 or TRBV12-4 and TRBJ1-2; D not certain. V shed 3 bases and J shed 5 bases, with 7 bases lying between them. CDR3 size: 12 residues. The CDR3 nucleotides read TGTGCCAGCAGTTTCTCTCCATATGGCTACACCTTC. Its translation: CASSFSPYGYTF.

The rearrangement joins TRBV2 to TRBJ1-5; the D is unclear. In germline, CDR1 is SNHLY, CDR2 FYNNEI. The V end was cut by 2 bases, the J end by 0 bases, with 8 bases between. This CDR3 is built from 15 residues. The CDR3 region has the DNA TGTGCCAGCAGTGAACGTCTTCTTAGCAATCAGCCCCAGCATTTT. Protein: CASSERLLSNQPQHF.

This clone was seen only once. The CDR3 nucleotides read TGTGCCATCAGTGGGGGACTTCCCTACAATGAGCAGTTCTTC. The encoded protein is CAISGGLPYNEQFF. This chain links TRBV10-3 with TRBJ2-1; a possible D gene is TRBD2 (6 bases). Per the germline V gene, CDR1 is ENHRY and CDR2 is SYGVKD. Trimming removed 4 bases at V and 2 bases at J, with 9 bases between. The length of the CDR3 is 14 residues.

CDR3 sequence: CASSPGTSTDTQYF. For the CDR3, the DNA is TGCGCCAGCAGCCCCGGGACTAGTACAGATACGCAGTATTTT. This chain uses TRBV5-1 with TRBJ2-3, with 8 bases aligning to TRBD2. The CDR3 totals 14 residues. Trimming cost V 4 bases and J 3 bases; bases outside gene matches: 4. CDR1 is SGHRS and CDR2 is YFSETQ in the germline V gene.

The V and J genes are TRBV14 and TRBJ2-1; 8 nucleotides line up with TRBD2. Trimming took 1 base from V and 3 from J; bases not matched to a gene: 5. The germline CDR1 and CDR2 sequences are SGHDN and FVKESK. This CDR3 is built from 16 residues. CDR3: CASSQVSGAYYNEQFF. CDR3 nucleotide sequence: TGTGCCAGCAGCCAAGTTAGCGGGGCCTACTACAATGAGCAGTTCTTC.

The chain employs TRBV19 and TRBJ2-7; the D gene is possibly TRBD2 (5 bases). The CDR3 length is 14 residues. Trimming left V 1 base short and J 4 bases short, with 11 bases between. Germline V CDR1 and CDR2: LNHDA, SQIVND (reference sequence). The CDR3 region has the DNA TGTGCCAGTAGTATAGGGGTCGGGGAATACGAGCAGTACTTC. The encoded protein is CASSIGVGEYEQYF. Drawing the rest from reference TRBV19 and TRBJ2-7, the complete variable domain is DGGITQSPKYLFRKEGQNVTLSCEQNLNHDAMYWYRQDPGQGLRLIYYSQIVNDFQKGDIAEGYSVSREKKESFPLTVTSAQKNPTAFYLCASSIGVGEYEQYFGPGTRLTVT.

V and J are TRBV12-5 and TRBJ2-7; the D gene is possibly TRBD2 (5 bases). The V end lost 4 bases, the J end lost 0 bases, and 13 bases lay between the germline ends. The germline V gene has CDR1 LGHNT and CDR2 FRNRAP. The CDR3 runs 15 residues. The CDR3 region has the DNA TGTGCTAGTGGTTCTGGGGAGTTCCGCTCCTACGAGCAGTACTTC. Residues: CASGSGEFRSYEQYF.

This chain uses TRBV28 with TRBJ1-1; D call uncertain. The V end was cut by 6 bases, the J end by 3 bases, with 11 bases between. CDR1 MDHEN and CDR2 SYDVKM come from the germline V gene. This CDR3 comprises 13 residues. CDR3 sequence: CASRGGIYTEAFF. The CDR3 DNA is TGTGCCAGCAGGGGCGGTATTTACACTGAAGCTTTCTTT.

This chain links TRBV7-3 with TRBJ2-1; D uncertain. V lost 1 base and J lost 6, with 7 bases in between. CDR1 and CDR2 from the germline V gene are SGHTA and FQGTGA. The CDR3 contains 13 residues. CDR3 sequence reads: CASSLSYSNEQFF. The CDR3 coding sequence is TGTGCCAGCAGCTTAAGTTATAGCAATGAGCAGTTCTTC.